These T cell receptor beta chains were read from a single sample in a study of chemoradiotherapy in HPV16-positive cancers. Here immunoSEQ multiplex PCR was the method, and the copy in TCRdb shows in-frame clones only, minus some. The profile shows 9,500 to 13,000 clones, approximately 93% of them singletons. This material consisted of blood, taken from a patient who underwent chemoradiotherapy. Receptors originate from a human donor with HPV-associated anogenital cancer. Each CDR3 is given with its conserved first and last residue. Each record gives: CDR3 DNA, CDR3 protein, J gene, D gene, clone size, V gene. D genes are given only for firm matches. Clone size, where shown, is once, few, many, or a class for clones that have expanded.

TGTGCCAGCAGTCCTTATAGCAATCAGCCCCAGCATTTT	CASSPYSNQPQHF	TRBJ1-5	-	-	TRBV27
TGTGCCAGCAGTTACGACGGGCAGGGAATTGAAGGCTACACCTTC	CASSYDGQGIEGYTF	TRBJ1-2	-	-	TRBV6-5
TGTGCCAGCAGTTTACCGGGTGAGCAGTTCTTC	CASSLPGEQFF	TRBJ2-1	-	-	TRBV27
TGTGCCAGCAGACCCGGTACTAACGCGAACGAGCAGTACTTC	CASRPGTNANEQYF	TRBJ2-7	-	-	TRBV27
TGTGCCAGTAGTGAACAGGGGACCATCTACAATGAGCAGTTCTTC	CASSEQGTIYNEQFF	TRBJ2-1	TRBD1	-	TRBV19
TGTGCCAGCAGTGAATGGGGGTTTCGTGGATACAATGAGCAGTTCTTC	CASSEWGFRGYNEQFF	TRBJ2-1	-	-	TRBV2
TGCGCCAGCAGCCCCCAAGGGAGTTACACTGAAGCTTTCTTT	CASSPQGSYTEAFF	TRBJ1-1	-	-	TRBV4-3
TGTGCCAGCAGCCGGCGGGGTCATTACTATGGCTACACCTTC	CASSRRGHYYGYTF	TRBJ1-2	-	-	TRBV28
TGTGCCAGCAGCTTTGTAGCCGAGGGGACCCAGTACTTC	CASSFVAEGTQYF	TRBJ2-5	-	-	TRBV7-3
TGTGCCAGCTCACCACCATCCGGGAACACTGAAGCTTTCTTT	CASSPPSGNTEAFF	TRBJ1-1	-	-	TRBV18
TGTGCCAGCAGTCGGAGGACAGGGGCCTACTCTGGAAACACCATATATTTT	CASSRRTGAYSGNTIYF	TRBJ1-3	TRBD1	-	TRBV11-3
TGCGCCAGCAGCCAGAGAGCCAACGGTTACGAGCAGTACTTC	CASSQRANGYEQYF	TRBJ2-7	-	few	TRBV4-1
TGTGCCAGCAGCGTAGCCCCCTTGGGAGACTACGAGCAGTACTTC	CASSVAPLGDYEQYF	TRBJ2-7	-	-	TRBV9
TGTGCCAGCAGCCCTAGGACACAAACAGATACGCAGTATTTT	CASSPRTQTDTQYF	TRBJ2-3	-	-	TRBV7-3
TGTGCCAGCAGGGGGACAGGGGGGGACACTGAAGCTTTCTTT	CASRGTGGDTEAFF	TRBJ1-1	TRBD1	once	TRBV6-1
TGTGCCAGCAGGAGGGAACTCGCCAATGAGCAGTTCTTC	CASRRELANEQFF	TRBJ2-1	-	-	TRBV6-5
TGTGCCAGCAGCTTGGCCTCGGGCCACACAGGGGAAAAACTGTTTTTT	CASSLASGHTGEKLFF	TRBJ1-4	-	-	TRBV7-6
TGTGCCAGCAGCAGACTAGCGGGGCCCCACGAGCAGTACTTC	CASSRLAGPHEQYF	TRBJ2-7	TRBD2	once	TRBV6-5
TGCAGTGCTAGAGTCTCCTACGAGCAGTACTTC	CSARVSYEQYF	TRBJ2-7	-	-	TRBV20-1
TGTGCCAGCAGCTTAGCGACACTCACCGGGGAGCTGTTTTTT	CASSLATLTGELFF	TRBJ2-2	-	-	TRBV7-2
TGTGCCAGTAGTATAGTGGCGTTCTCTGGAAACACCATATATTTT	CASSIVAFSGNTIYF	TRBJ1-3	-	-	TRBV19
TGTGCCAGCAGCTTAGGCAGTAGCGGGGGCCTTCTTCCCTACGAGCAGTACTTC	CASSLGSSGGLLPYEQYF	TRBJ2-7	TRBD2	-	TRBV7-2
TGTGCCAGCAGCTTGGCGGCCGCCGAGAGAGAGACCCAGTACTTC	CASSLAAAERETQYF	TRBJ2-5	-	-	TRBV5-4
TGCGCCAGCAGCCACCACCTAGCGGGGGCAACCGAGACCCAGTACTTC	CASSHHLAGATETQYF	TRBJ2-5	TRBD2	-	TRBV4-3
TGTGCCAGCAGCGCCACCATGAACACTGAAGCTTTCTTT	CASSATMNTEAFF	TRBJ1-1	-	once	TRBV9
TGCGCCAGCAGCCGCCCGGGACAGGGGAACCGATTAACGCAGTATTTT	CASSRPGQGNRLTQYF	TRBJ2-3	TRBD1	once	TRBV4-1
TGTGCCAGCAGTCGAGACGGGCGCCGCGAGCAGTACTTC	CASSRDGRREQYF	TRBJ2-7	-	-	TRBV11-3
TGTGCCTGGAGTTCAGGGTATTTAGGTGGCTACACCTTC	CAWSSGYLGGYTF	TRBJ1-2	-	-	TRBV30
TGTGCCAGCAGCGTAGCCTTAGAGGGGACAGGGACCTACGAGCAGTACTTC	CASSVALEGTGTYEQYF	TRBJ2-7	TRBD1	-	TRBV9
TGTGCCAGCAGTGCCCTACTAGCGGGGGGGCCGCATGAGCAGTTCTTC	CASSALLAGGPHEQFF	TRBJ2-1	TRBD2	-	TRBV27
TGTGCCAGCAGTGACTCGTTCGGCGTGGGCAGGATGGCCTTC	CASSDSFGVGRMAF	TRBJ1-2	-	-	TRBV6-4
TGTGCCAGCTCACCACCGGGTGTGACTGAAGCTTTCTTT	CASSPPGVTEAFF	TRBJ1-1	-	-	TRBV18
TGCGCCAGCAGAAGGGACAGCAATAATTCACCCCTCCACTTT	CASRRDSNNSPLHF	TRBJ1-6	TRBD1	few	TRBV5-1
TGTGCTAGTGCCGTCCGAGGTACTGAAGCTTTCTTT	CASAVRGTEAFF	TRBJ1-1	-	-	TRBV12-5
TGCGCCAGCAGCCAAGATACCTCGGGCTATGGCTACACCTTC	CASSQDTSGYGYTF	TRBJ1-2	-	-	TRBV4-1
TGTGCCAGCAGCTTCGGAAGTAACAGGGAATTCGGCACTGAAGCTTTCTTT	CASSFGSNREFGTEAFF	TRBJ1-1	-	once	TRBV5-6
TGCGCCAGCAGCTTATCCGGAAACACCATATATTTT	CASSLSGNTIYF	TRBJ1-3	-	-	TRBV5-1
TGTGCCACCAGCTTAGGCTCCACGGGGGCCTATGGCTACACCTTC	CATSLGSTGAYGYTF	TRBJ1-2	-	-	TRBV15
TGTGCCAGCAGCTTGCCTCCTACCTATGGCTACACCTTC	CASSLPPTYGYTF	TRBJ1-2	-	-	TRBV7-8
TGTGCCAGCAGTATAGGGGCCGGACAAGATTACGAGCAGTACTTC	CASSIGAGQDYEQYF	TRBJ2-7	-	-	TRBV6-5
TGTGCCAGTAGTTCGAGGGAGTTCGCTGGAAACACCATATATTTT	CASSSREFAGNTIYF	TRBJ1-3	-	-	TRBV19
TGCGCCAGCAGCTCGCTGGGTAACCTAAAGCACTCACCCCTCCACTTT	CASSSLGNLKHSPLHF	TRBJ1-6	-	-	TRBV5-1
TGTGCCAGCATCGAGGGATCTGACAGGAGGAAAGGGGTTCCCTACGAGCAGTACTTC	CASIEGSDRRKGVPYEQYF	TRBJ2-7	-	-	TRBV21-1
TGCGCCAGCAGTCTCCCGGGGATTCAAGAGACCCAGTACTTC	CASSLPGIQETQYF	TRBJ2-5	-	-	TRBV5-1
TGTGCCAGCAGTCTTATTCCCTCTCGGGCGGGCAATGAGCAGTTCTTC	CASSLIPSRAGNEQFF	TRBJ2-1	-	-	TRBV27
TGTGCCAGCAGCTTAGATAGTCAAAGGCTGCAAGACGAGCAGTACTTC	CASSLDSQRLQDEQYF	TRBJ2-7	-	-	TRBV11-3
TGTGCCAGCAGCTTGGTAGGGGGTGAGCAGTACTTC	CASSLVGGEQYF	TRBJ2-7	-	-	TRBV5-4
TGTGCCAGCAGCCAAAAAGCGGGGAAGCAAGAGACCCAGTACTTC	CASSQKAGKQETQYF	TRBJ2-5	TRBD2	once	TRBV7-9
TGTGCCAGCAGTTCTAGACTTTACACAGATACGCAGTATTTT	CASSSRLYTDTQYF	TRBJ2-3	-	once	TRBV6-5